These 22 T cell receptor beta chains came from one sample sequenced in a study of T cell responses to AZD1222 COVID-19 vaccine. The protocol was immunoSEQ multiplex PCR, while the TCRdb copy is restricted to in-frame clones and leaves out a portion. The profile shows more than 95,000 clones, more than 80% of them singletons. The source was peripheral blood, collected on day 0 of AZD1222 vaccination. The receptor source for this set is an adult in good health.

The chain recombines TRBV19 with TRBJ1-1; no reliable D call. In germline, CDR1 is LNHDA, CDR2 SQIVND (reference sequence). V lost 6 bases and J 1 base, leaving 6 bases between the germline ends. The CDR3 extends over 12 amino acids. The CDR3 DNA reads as TGTGCCAGTAGCCGACCGAACACTGAAGCTTTCTTT. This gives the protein CASSRPNTEAFF.

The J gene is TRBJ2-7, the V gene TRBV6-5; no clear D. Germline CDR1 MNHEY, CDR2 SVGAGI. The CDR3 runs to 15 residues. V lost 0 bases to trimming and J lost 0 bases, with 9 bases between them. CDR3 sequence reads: CASSYSGASSYEQYF. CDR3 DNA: TGTGCCAGCAGTTACTCTGGTGCCTCCTCCTACGAGCAGTACTTC.

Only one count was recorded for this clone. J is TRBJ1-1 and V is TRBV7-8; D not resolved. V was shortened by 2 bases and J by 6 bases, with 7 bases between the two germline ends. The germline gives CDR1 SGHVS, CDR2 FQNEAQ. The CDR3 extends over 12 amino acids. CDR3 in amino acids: CASSLFSSEAFF. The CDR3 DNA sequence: TGTGCCAGCAGCTTATTTTCTTCTGAAGCTTTCTTT.

CDR3 in amino acids: CAIRDQTGSNTIYF. The CDR3 region has the DNA TGTGCCATCAGGGATCAGACAGGGTCGAACACCATATATTTT. The chain links TRBV10-3 to TRBJ1-3; 7 bases align to TRBD1. The length of the CDR3 is 14 residues. CDR1 is ENHRY, CDR2 SYGVKD, per germline. The trim removed 6 bases at V and 7 bases at J, leaving 9 bases unmatched.

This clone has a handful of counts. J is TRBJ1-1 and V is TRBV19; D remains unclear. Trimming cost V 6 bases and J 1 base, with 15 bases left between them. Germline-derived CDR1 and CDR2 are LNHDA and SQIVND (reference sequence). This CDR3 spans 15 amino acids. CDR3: CASRISGGSNTEAFF. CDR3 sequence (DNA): TGTGCCAGTAGAATATCTGGCGGATCGAACACTGAAGCTTTCTTT.

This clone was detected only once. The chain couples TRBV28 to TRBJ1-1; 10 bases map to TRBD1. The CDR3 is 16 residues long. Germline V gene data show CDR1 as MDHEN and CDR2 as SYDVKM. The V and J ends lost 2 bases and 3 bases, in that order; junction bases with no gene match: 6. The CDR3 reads CASSLGDRGPYTEAFF. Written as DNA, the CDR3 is TGTGCCAGCAGTTTAGGAGACAGGGGGCCTTACACTGAAGCTTTCTTT.

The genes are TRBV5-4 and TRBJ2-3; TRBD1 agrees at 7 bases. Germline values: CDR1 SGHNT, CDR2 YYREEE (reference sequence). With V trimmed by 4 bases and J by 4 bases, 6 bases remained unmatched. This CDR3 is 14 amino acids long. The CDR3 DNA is TGTGCCAGCAGCACTGGGGACAGTTCAGATACGCAGTATTTT. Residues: CASSTGDSSDTQYF. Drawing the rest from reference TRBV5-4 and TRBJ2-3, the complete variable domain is ETGVTQSPTHLIKTRGQQVTLRCSSQSGHNTVSWYQQALGQGPQFIFQYYREEENGRGNFPPRFSGLQFPNYSSELNVNALELDDSALYLCASSTGDSSDTQYFGPGTRLTVL.

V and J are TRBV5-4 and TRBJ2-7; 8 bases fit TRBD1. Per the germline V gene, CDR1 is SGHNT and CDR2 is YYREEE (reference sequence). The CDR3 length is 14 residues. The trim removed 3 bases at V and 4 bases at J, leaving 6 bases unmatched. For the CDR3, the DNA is TGTGCCAGCAGCTCAGGGGGCAGAATTTACGAGCAGTACTTC. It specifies CASSSGGRIYEQYF.

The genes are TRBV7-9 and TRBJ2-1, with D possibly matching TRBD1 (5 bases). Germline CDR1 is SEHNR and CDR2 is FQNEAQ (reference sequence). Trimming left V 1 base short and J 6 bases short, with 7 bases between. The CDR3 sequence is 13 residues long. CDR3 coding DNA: TGTGCCAGCAGCTTAGTCGACAGCAATGAGCAGTTCTTC. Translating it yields CASSLVDSNEQFF.

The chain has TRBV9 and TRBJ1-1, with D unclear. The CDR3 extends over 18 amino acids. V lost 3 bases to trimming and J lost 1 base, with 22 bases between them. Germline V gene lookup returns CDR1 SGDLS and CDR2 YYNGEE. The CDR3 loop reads CASSAPRLDSSRNTEAFF. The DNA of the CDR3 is TGTGCCAGCAGCGCTCCCCGCCTGGATAGCTCGAGGAACACTGAAGCTTTCTTT.

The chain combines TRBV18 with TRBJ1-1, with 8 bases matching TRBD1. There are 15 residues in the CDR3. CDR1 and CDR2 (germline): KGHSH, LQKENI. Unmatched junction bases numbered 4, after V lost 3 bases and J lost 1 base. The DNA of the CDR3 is TGTGCCAGCTCACCGGGGACAGGAAAGAACACTGAAGCTTTCTTT. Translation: CASSPGTGKNTEAFF.

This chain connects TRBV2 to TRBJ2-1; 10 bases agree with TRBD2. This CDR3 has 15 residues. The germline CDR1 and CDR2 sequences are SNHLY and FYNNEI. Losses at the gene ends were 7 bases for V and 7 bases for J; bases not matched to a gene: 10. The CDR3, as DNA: TGTGCCAGCATGGGGAGAGCGGGAGGGGGGAATGAGCAGTTCTTC. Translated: CASMGRAGGGNEQFF.

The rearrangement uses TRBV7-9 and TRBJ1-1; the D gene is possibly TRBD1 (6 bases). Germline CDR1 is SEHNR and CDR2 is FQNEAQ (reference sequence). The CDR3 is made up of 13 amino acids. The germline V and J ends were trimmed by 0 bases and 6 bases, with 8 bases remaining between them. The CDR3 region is CASSLAGGSEAFF. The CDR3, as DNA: TGTGCCAGCAGCTTAGCCGGGGGCTCTGAAGCTTTCTTT.

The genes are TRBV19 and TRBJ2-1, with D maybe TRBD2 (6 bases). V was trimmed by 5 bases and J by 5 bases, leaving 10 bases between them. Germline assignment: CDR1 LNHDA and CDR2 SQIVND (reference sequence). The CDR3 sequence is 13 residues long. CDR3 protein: CASSWLANNEQFF. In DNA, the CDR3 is TGTGCCAGTAGTTGGCTAGCGAACAATGAGCAGTTCTTC.

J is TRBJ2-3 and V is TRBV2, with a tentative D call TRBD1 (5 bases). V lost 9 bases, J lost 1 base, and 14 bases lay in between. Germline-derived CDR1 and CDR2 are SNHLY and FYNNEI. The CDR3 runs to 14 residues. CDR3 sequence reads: CASPTLQGTDTQYF. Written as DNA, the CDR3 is TGTGCCAGTCCCACACTACAGGGCACAGATACGCAGTATTTT.

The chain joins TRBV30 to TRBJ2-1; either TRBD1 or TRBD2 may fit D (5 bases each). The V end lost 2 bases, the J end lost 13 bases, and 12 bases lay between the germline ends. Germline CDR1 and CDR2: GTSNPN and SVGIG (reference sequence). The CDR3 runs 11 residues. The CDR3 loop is CAWSMRGPQFF. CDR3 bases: TGTGCCTGGAGTATGAGGGGTCCTCAGTTCTTC.

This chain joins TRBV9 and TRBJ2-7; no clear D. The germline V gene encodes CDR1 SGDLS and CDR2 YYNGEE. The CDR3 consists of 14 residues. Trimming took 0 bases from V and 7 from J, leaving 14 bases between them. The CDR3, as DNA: TGTGCCAGCAGCGTAGATCTAGGTCTTGGGGAGCAGTACTTC. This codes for CASSVDLGLGEQYF.

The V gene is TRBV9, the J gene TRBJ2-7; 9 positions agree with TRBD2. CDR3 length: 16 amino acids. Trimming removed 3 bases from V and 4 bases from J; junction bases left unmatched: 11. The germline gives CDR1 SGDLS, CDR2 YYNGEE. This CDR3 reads CASSDNPSGRFYEQYF. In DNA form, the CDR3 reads TGTGCCAGCAGCGATAACCCGAGCGGGAGGTTTTACGAGCAGTACTTC.

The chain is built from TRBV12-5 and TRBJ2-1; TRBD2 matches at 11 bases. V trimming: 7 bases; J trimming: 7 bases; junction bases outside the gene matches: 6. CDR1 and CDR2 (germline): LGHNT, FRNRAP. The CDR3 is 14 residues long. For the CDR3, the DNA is TGTGCTAGTGTCGGCCTAGCGGGGGGTAATGAGCAGTTCTTC. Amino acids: CASVGLAGGNEQFF.

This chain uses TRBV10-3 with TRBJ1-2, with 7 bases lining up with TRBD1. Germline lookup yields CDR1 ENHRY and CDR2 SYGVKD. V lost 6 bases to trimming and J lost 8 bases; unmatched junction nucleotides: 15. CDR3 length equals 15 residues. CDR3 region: CAISGVRQGGEGYTF. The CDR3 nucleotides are TGTGCCATCAGCGGGGTGAGACAGGGAGGGGAAGGCTACACCTTC.

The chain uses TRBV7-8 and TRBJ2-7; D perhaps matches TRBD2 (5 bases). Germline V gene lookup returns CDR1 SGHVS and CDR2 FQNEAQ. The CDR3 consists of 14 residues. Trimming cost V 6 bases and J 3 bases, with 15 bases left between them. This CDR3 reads CASSSRTVNYEQYF. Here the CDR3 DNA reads TGTGCCAGCAGTTCTCGGACTGTTAACTACGAGCAGTACTTC.

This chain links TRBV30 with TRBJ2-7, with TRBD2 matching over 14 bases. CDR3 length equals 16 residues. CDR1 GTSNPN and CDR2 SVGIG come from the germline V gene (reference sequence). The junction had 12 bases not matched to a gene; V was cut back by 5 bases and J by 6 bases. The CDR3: CAWGWGLAGEVGEQYF. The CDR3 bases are TGTGCCTGGGGATGGGGACTAGCGGGAGAAGTTGGCGAGCAGTACTTC.